This T cell receptor (beta chain) emerged from a study of blood T cell repertoires in COVID-19. Study-wide context: Sources were T cells, B-cell-depleted T cells, or PBMCs; the material itself was cDNA or gDNA.

Grouping used clinical history reported by participants in a survey and questionnaire. In the original processing: Reference gene primers were amplified, and this amplification served to estimate nucleated cell counts. The assay was immunoSEQ multiplex PCR, and TCRdb's table has in-frame clones only and misses some. V and J calls and clone size are given by that table; D and trimming were obtained from the DNA. The data show more than 450,000 clones, with 87% seen just once and around 0.64% held by the top ten. Germline V gives CDR1 LNHDA, CDR2 SQIVND (reference sequence). CDR3 length: 13 residues. V gave up 7 bases and J gave up 0 bases, with 9 bases separating them.

Input material: PBMCs or T cells enriched from blood (not recorded which). This chain joins TRBV19 and TRBJ1-1; weak D call: TRBD1 (6 bases). The source of this sequence is a woman between 18 and 30 years old who had recovered from COVID-19. The CDR3 DNA reads TGTGCCAGTACAAGGACAGTGAACACTGAAGCTTTCTTT. Translating it yields CASTRTVNTEAFF.